The following is a T cell receptor beta chain sequence with its context. Germline V lookup: CDR1 SGHTA, CDR2 FQGTGA. The CDR3 loop spans 13 amino acids. V lost 7 bases, J lost 7 bases, and 14 bases lay in between. This entry comes from a study of blood T cell repertoires in COVID-19. Study context: The origin of the acute and convalescent COVID-19 samples was the United States, Italy and Spain.

TCRdb's copy holds only in-frame clones and misses some; the assay was immunoSEQ multiplex PCR. The repertoire holds 37,000 or so clones, with more than 65% as singletons. The chain is built from TRBV7-3 and TRBJ1-5, with D hard to call. Sequenced material: peripheral blood. The receptor comes from an elderly man with active or convalescent COVID-19. Written as DNA, the CDR3 is TGTGCCAGCAATCTCCCCGTCAGGCAGCCCCAGCATTTT. Its protein product is CASNLPVRQPQHF.